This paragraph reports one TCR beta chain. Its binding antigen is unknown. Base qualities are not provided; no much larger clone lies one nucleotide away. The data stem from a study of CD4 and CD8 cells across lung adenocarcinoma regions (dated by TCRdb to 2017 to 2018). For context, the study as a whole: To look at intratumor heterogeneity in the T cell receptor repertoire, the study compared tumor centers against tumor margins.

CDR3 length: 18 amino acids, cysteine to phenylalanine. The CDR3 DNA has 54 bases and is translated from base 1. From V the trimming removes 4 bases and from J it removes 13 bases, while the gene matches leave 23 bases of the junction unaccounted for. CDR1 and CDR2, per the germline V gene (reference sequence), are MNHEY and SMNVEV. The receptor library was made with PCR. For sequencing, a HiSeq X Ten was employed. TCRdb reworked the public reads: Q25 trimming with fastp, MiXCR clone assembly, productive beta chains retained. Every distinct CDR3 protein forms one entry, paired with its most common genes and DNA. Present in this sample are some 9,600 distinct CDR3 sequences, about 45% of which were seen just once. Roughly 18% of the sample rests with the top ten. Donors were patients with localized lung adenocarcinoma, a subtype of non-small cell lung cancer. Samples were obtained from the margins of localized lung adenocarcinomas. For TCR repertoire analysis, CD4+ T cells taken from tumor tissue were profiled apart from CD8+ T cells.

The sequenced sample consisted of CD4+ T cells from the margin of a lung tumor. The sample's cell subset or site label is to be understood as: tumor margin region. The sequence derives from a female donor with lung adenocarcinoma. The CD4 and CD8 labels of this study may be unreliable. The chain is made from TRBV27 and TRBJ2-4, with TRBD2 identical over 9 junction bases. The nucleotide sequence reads TGTGCCAGCAGTTCCGAGGGTCTCGCGGGAGGGGTCACAGATACGCAGTACTTC. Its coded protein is CASSSEGLAGGVTDTQYF.